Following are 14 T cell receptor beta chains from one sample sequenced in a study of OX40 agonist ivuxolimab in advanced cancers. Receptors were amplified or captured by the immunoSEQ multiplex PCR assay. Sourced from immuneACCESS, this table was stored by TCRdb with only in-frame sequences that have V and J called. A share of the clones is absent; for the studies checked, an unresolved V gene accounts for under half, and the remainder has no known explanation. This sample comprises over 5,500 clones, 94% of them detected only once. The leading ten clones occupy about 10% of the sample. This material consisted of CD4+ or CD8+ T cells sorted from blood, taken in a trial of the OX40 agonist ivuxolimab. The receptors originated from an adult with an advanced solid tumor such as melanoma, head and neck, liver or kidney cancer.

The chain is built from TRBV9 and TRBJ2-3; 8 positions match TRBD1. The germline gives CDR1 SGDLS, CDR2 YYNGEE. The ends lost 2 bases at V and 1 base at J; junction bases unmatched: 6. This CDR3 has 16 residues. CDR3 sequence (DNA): TGTGCCAGCAGCGTTGAGACAGGGGTGGGCACAGATACGCAGTATTTT. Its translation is CASSVETGVGTDTQYF.

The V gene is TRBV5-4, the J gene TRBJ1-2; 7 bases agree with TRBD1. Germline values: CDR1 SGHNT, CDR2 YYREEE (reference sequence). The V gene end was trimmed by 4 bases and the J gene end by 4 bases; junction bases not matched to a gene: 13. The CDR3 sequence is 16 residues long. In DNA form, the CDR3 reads TGTGCCAGCAGCGGCTTACAGGGGCGCAGGGGCTATGGCTACACCTTC. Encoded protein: CASSGLQGRRGYGYTF. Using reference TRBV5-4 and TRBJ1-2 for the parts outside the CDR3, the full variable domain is ETGVTQSPTHLIKTRGQQVTLRCSSQSGHNTVSWYQQALGQGPQFIFQYYREEENGRGNFPPRFSGLQFPNYSSELNVNALELDDSALYLCASSGLQGRRGYGYTFGSGTRLTVV.

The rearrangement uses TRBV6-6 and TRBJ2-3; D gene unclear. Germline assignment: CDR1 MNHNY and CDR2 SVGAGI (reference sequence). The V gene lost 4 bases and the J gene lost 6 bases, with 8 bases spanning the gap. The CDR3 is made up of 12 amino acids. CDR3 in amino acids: CASSSESDTQYF. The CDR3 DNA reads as TGTGCCAGCAGTTCTGAGTCCGATACGCAGTATTTT.

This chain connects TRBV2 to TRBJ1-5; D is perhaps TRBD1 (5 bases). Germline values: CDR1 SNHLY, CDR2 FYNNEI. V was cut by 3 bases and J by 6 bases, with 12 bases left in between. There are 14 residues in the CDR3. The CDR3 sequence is CASSDQGQGQPQHF. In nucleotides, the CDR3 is TGTGCCAGCAGTGACCAGGGTCAGGGTCAGCCCCAGCATTTT.

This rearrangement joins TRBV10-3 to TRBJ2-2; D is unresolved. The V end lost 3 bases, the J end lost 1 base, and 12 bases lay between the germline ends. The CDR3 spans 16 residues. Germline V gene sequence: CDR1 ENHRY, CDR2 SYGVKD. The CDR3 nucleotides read TGTGCCATCAGTGACAGTGGACCCGGGAACACCGGGGAGCTGTTTTTT. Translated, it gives CAISDSGPGNTGELFF.

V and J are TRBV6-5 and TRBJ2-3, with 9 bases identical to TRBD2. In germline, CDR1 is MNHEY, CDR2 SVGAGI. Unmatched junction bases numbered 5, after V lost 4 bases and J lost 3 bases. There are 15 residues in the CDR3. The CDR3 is CASSLAGGRTDTQYF. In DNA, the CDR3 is TGTGCCAGCAGTTTGGCGGGAGGGAGGACAGATACGCAGTATTTT.

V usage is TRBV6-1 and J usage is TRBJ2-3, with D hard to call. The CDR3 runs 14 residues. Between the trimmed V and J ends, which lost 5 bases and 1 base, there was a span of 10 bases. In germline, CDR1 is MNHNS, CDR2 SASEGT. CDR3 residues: CASSPLRGTDTQYF. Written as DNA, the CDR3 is TGTGCCAGCAGTCCTCTCCGGGGCACAGATACGCAGTATTTT.

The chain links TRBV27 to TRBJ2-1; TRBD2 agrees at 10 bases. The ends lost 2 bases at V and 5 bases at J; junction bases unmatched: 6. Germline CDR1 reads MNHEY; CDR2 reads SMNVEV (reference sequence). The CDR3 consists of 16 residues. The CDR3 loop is CASSLRLAGPNNEQFF. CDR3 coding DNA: TGTGCCAGCAGTTTAAGACTAGCGGGTCCCAACAATGAGCAGTTCTTC.

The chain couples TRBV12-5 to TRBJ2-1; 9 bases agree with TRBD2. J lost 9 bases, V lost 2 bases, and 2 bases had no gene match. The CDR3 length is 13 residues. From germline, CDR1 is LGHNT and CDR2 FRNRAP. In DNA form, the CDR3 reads TGTGCTAGTGGTTTGTCGGGACTAGCTGAGCAGTTCTTC. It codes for CASGLSGLAEQFF. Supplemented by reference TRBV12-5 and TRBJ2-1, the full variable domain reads DARVTQTPRHKVTEMGQEVTMRCQPILGHNTVFWYRQTMMQGLELLAYFRNRAPLDDSGMPKDRFSAEMPDATLATLKIQPSEPRDSAVYFCASGLSGLAEQFFGPGTRLTVL.

The CDR3 region has the DNA TGTGCCAGCAGCGTGGGACGGGTGAAGGGCGAGCAGTACTTC. Protein: CASSVGRVKGEQYF. This chain connects TRBV9 to TRBJ2-7; D may be TRBD1 or TRBD2 (5 bases each). V was clipped by 2 bases and J by 6 bases, with 15 bases between them. CDR1 and CDR2 (germline): SGDLS, YYNGEE. The CDR3 totals 14 residues.

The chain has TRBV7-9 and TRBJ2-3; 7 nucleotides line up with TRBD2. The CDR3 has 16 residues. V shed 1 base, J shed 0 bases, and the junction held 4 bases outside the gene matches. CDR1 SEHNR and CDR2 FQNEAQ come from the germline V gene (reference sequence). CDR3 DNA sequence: TGTGCCAGCAGCTTAGGTCCTAGCGGTAGCACAGATACGCAGTATTTT. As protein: CASSLGPSGSTDTQYF.

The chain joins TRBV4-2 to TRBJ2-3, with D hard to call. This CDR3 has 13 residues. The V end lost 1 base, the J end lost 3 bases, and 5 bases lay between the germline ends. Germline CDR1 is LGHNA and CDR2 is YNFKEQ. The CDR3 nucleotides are TGTGCCAGCAGCCAAGGGCCGACAGATACGCAGTATTTT. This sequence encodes CASSQGPTDTQYF.

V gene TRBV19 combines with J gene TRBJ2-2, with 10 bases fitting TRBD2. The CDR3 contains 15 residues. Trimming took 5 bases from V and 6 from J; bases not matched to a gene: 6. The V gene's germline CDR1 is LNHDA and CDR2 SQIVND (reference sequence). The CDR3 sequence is CASSVLAGTAGELFF. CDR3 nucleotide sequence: TGTGCCAGTAGTGTACTAGCGGGAACGGCCGGGGAGCTGTTTTTT.

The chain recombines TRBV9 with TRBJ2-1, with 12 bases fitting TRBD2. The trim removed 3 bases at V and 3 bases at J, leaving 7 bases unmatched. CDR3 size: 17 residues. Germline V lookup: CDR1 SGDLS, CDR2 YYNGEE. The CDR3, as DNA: TGTGCCAGCAGCGCCCTAGCGGGAGGGCCCCTCTACAATGAGCAGTTCTTC. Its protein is CASSALAGGPLYNEQFF. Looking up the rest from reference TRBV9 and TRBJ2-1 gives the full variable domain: DSGVTQTPKHLITATGQRVTLRCSPRSGDLSVYWYQQSLDQGLQFLIQYYNGEERAKGNILERFSAQQFPDLHSELNLSSLELGDSALYFCASSALAGGPLYNEQFFGPGTRLTVL.